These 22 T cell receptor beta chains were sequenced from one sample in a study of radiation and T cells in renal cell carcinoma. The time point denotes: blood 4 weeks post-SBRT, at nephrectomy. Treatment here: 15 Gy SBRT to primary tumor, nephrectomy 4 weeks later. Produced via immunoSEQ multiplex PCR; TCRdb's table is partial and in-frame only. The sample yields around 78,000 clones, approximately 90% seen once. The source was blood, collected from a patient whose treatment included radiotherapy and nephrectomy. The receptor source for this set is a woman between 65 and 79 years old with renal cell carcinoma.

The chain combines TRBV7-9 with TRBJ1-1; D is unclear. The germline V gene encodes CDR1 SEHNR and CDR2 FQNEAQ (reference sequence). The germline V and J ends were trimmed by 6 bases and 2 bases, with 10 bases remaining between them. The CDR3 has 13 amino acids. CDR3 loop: CASRDTGNTEAFF. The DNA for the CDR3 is TGTGCCAGCAGAGATACGGGAAACACTGAAGCTTTCTTT. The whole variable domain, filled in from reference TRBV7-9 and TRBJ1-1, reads DTGVSQNPRHKITKRGQNVTFRCDPISEHNRLYWYRQTLGQGPEFLTYFQNEAQLEKSRLLSDRFSAERPKGSFSTLEIQRTEQGDSAMYLCASRDTGNTEAFFGQGTRLTVV.

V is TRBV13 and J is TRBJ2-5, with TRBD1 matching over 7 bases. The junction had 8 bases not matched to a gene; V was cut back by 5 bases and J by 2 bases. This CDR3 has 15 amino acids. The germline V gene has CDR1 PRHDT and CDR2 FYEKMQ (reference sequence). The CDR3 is CASSPDRDRQETQYF. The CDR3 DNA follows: TGTGCCAGCAGCCCCGACCGGGACAGACAAGAGACCCAGTACTTC.

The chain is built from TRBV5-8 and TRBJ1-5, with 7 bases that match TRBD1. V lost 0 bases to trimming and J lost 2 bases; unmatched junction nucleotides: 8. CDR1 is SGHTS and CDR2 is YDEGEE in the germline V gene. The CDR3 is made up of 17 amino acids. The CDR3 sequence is CASSLGQGDWGNQPQHF. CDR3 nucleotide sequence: TGTGCCAGCAGCTTGGGACAGGGCGATTGGGGCAATCAGCCCCAGCATTTT.

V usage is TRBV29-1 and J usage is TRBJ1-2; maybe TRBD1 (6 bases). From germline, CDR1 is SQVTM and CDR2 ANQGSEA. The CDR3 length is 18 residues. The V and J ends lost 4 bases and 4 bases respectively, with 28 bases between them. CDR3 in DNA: TGCAGCGTTGGGGAAGGGCAGGGGCTACAGTGGCGGATCTATGGCTACACCTTC. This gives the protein CSVGEGQGLQWRIYGYTF.

CDR3 sequence reads: CASSQGDRATGNTIYF. The CDR3 nucleotides read TGTGCCAGCAGCCAGGGGGACAGAGCGACTGGAAACACCATATATTTT. The rearrangement uses TRBV4-2 and TRBJ1-3; 7 bases match TRBD1. Germline V gene sequence: CDR1 LGHNA, CDR2 YNFKEQ. J was trimmed by 2 bases and V by 3 bases; bases with no gene match: 7. The CDR3 covers 16 residues.

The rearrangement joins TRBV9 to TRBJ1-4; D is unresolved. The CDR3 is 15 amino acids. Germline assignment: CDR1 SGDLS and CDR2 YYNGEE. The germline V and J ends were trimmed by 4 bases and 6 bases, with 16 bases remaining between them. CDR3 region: CASSPLGGVHEKLFF. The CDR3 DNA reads TGTGCCAGCAGCCCATTAGGAGGAGTCCATGAAAAACTGTTTTTT.

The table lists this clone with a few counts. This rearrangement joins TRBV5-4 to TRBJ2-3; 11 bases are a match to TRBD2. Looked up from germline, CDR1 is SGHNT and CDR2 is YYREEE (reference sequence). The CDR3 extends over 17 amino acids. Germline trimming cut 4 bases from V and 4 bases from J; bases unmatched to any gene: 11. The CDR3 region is CASSLPTSGIRADTQYF. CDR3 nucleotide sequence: TGTGCCAGCAGCCTACCGACTAGCGGGATAAGGGCAGATACGCAGTATTTT.

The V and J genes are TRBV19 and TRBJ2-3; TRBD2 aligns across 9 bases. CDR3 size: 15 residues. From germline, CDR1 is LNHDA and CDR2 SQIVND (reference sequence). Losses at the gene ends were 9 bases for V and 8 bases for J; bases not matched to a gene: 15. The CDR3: CASSREGVVSGTQYF. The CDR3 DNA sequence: TGTGCCAGCTCGCGGGAGGGGGTCGTGTCGGGTACGCAGTATTTT.

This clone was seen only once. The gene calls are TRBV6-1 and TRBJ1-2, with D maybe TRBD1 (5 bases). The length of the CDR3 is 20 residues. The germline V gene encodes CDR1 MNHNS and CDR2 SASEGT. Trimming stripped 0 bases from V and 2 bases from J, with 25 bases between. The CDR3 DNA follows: TGTGCCAGCAGTGAAGCGCTTCTAAGGGGCAGGACCGAAAGGAACTATGGCTACACCTTC. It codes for CASSEALLRGRTERNYGYTF.

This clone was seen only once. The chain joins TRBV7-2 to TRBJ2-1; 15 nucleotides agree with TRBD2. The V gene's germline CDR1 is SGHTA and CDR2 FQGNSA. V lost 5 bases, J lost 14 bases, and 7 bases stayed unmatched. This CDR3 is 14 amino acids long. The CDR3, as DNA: TGTGCCAGCAGCCCCCGGACTAGCGGGGGGGGGAAGTTCTTC. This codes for CASSPRTSGGGKFF.

Written as DNA, the CDR3 is TGTGCCAGCAGTTACTCTATAGGGGGCTCGGGTCGAGCTTTCTTT. This translates into CASSYSIGGSGRAFF. This chain connects TRBV6-6 to TRBJ1-1; 7 bases fit TRBD1. After removal of 0 bases from V and 10 bases from J, the junction contained 11 bases not matched to a gene. There are 15 residues in the CDR3. Germline CDR1 is MNHNY and CDR2 is SVGAGI (reference sequence).

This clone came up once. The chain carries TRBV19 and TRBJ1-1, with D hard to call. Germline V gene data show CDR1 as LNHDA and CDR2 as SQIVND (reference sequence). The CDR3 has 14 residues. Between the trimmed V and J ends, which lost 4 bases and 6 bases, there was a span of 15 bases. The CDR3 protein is CASSTRANGAEAFF. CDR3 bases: TGTGCCAGTAGTACGAGGGCGAACGGGGCTGAAGCTTTCTTT.

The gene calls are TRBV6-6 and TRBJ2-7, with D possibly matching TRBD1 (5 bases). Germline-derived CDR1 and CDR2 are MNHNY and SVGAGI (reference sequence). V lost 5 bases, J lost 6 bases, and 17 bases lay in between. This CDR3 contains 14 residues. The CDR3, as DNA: TGTGCCAGCAGTAACACCTTGGGGCCTAGCGAGCAGTACTTC. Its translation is CASSNTLGPSEQYF.

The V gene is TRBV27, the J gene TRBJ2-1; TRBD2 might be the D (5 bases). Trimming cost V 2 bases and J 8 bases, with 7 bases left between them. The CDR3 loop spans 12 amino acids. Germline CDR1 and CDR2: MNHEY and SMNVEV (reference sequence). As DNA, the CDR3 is TGTGCCAGCAGTTTAGCGGGTGATGAGCAGTTCTTC. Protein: CASSLAGDEQFF.

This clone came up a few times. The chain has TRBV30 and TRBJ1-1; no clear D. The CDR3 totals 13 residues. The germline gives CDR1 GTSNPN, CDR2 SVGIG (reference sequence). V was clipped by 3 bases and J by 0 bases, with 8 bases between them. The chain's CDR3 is CAWRSGMNTEAFF. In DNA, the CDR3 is TGTGCCTGGAGAAGCGGGATGAACACTGAAGCTTTCTTT.

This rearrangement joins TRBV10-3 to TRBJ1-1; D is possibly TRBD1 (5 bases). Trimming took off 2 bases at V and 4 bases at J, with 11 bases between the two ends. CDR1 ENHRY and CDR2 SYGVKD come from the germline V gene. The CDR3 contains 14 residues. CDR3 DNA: TGTGCCATCAGTGAGCTTGGGGCCGGCACTGAAGCTTTCTTT. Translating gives CAISELGAGTEAFF.

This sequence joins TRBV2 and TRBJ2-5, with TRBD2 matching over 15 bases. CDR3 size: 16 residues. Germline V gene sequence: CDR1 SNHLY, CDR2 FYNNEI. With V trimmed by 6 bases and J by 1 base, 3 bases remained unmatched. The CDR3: CASRGTSGGTQETQYF. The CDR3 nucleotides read TGTGCCAGCAGGGGGACTAGCGGGGGGACCCAAGAGACCCAGTACTTC.

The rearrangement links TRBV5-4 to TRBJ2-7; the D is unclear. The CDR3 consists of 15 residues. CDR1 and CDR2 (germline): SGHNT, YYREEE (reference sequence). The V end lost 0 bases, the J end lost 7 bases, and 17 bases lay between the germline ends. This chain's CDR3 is CASSLAVGGVREQYF. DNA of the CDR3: TGTGCCAGCAGCTTGGCGGTGGGCGGAGTGAGGGAGCAGTACTTC. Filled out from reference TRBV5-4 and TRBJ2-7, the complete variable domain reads ETGVTQSPTHLIKTRGQQVTLRCSSQSGHNTVSWYQQALGQGPQFIFQYYREEENGRGNFPPRFSGLQFPNYSSELNVNALELDDSALYLCASSLAVGGVREQYFGPGTRLTVT.

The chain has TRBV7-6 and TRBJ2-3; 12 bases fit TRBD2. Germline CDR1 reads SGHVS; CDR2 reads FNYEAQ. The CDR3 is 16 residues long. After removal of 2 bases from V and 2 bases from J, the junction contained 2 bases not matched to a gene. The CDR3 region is CASSLLAGGITDTQYF. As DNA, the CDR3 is TGTGCCAGCAGCTTACTAGCGGGGGGGATCACAGATACGCAGTATTTT. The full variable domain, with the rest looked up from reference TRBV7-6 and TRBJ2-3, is GAGVSQSPRYKVTKRGQDVALRCDPISGHVSLYWYRQALGQGPEFLTYFNYEAQQDKSGLPNDRFSAERPEGSISTLTIQRTEQRDSAMYRCASSLLAGGITDTQYFGPGTRLTVL.

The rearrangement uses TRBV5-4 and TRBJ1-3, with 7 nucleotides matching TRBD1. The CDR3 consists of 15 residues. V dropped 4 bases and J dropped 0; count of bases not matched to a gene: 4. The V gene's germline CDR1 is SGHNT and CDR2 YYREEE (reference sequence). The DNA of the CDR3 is TGTGCCAGCAGCCTGGGACAGCTCTCTGGAAACACCATATATTTT. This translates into CASSLGQLSGNTIYF.

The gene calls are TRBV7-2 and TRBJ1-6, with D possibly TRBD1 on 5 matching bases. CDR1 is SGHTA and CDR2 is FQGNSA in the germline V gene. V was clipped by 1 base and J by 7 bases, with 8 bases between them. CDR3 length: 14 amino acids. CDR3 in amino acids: CASSLVGTNSPLHF. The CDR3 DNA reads TGTGCCAGCAGCTTAGTAGGGACCAATTCACCCCTCCACTTT.

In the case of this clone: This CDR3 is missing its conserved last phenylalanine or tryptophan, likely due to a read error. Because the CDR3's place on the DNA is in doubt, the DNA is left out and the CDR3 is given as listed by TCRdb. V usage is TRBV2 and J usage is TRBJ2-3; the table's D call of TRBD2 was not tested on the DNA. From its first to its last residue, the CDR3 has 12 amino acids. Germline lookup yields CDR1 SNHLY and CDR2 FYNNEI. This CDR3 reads CASSEDLAGLLM.